Below, 30 T cell receptor beta chains from the same sample are listed, as sequenced in a study of T-cell reconstitution after alpha-beta-depleted transplantation in children. Molecular barcoding with unique molecular identifiers was used for the TCRbeta library. Via MiXCR, TCRdb re-called the PCR reads, giving one row per CDR3 protein. The table records 220,000 or so distinct CDR3 sequences, less than 9% of them present only once. The sample consisted of PBMCs, mostly from graft donor cells, taken 180 days after TCRalphabeta/CD19-depleted stem cell transplant. The receptors shown here come from a male patient between 5 and 17 years old who had a stem cell transplant for acute lymphoblastic leukemia, so the T cells may come from the graft donor.

This clonotype was counted a few times. The chain combines TRBV25-1 with TRBJ2-1; TRBD1 agrees at 8 bases. The CDR3 loop spans 17 amino acids. Germline-derived CDR1 and CDR2 are MGHDK and SYGVNS. J lost 9 bases, V lost 3 bases, and 16 bases had no gene match. CDR3 in DNA: TGTGCCAGCAGTGATCCTCCAGGGGGCCCTACAACTAGTGAGCAGTTCTTC. Residues: CASSDPPGGPTTSEQFF.

This clonotype occurred many times. This sequence joins TRBV28 and TRBJ2-7, with D unresolved. Germline loops: CDR1 MDHEN, CDR2 SYDVKM. Trimming took off 5 bases at V and 1 base at J, with 6 bases between the two ends. There are 12 residues in the CDR3. CDR3 DNA sequence: TGTGCCAGCAGTCTCATTTCCTACGAGCAGTACTTC. It encodes CASSLISYEQYF. Full variable domain (rest looked up from reference TRBV28 and TRBJ2-7): DVKVTQSSRYLVKRTGEKVFLECVQDMDHENMFWYRQDPGLGLRLIYFSYDVKMKEKGDIPEGYSVSREKKERFSLILESASTNQTSMYLCASSLISYEQYFGPGTRLTVT.

This clonotype was observed at least ten times. The rearrangement links TRBV7-2 to TRBJ1-6; D remains unclear. There are 15 residues in the CDR3. Germline V lookup: CDR1 SGHTA, CDR2 FQGNSA. Between the trimmed V and J ends, which lost 4 bases and 0 bases, there was a span of 7 bases. CDR3 amino acids: CASSYGSSYNSPLHF. The CDR3 DNA sequence: TGTGCCAGCAGCTATGGGAGCTCCTATAATTCACCCCTCCACTTT.

This clonotype was found many times. V is TRBV5-1 and J is TRBJ2-5, with D uncertain. The CDR3 totals 11 residues. V lost 3 bases and J 7 bases, leaving 7 bases between the germline ends. Germline V gene data show CDR1 as SGHRS and CDR2 as YFSETQ. The CDR3 sequence is CASSWLGTQYF. The DNA of the CDR3 is TGCGCCAGCAGCTGGTTAGGGACCCAGTACTTC.

A remark on this clonotype: Compared with germline, one end of the junction differs, possibly owing to a read error. Here the CDR3 DNA reads TGTGCCAGCAGCCTAGGACAGGGGGAACCCTACGAGCAGTACTTC. Translating it yields CASSLGQGEPYEQYF. V usage is TRBV13 and J usage is TRBJ2-7; 10 bases agree with TRBD1. CDR1 is PRHDT, CDR2 FYEKMQ, per germline (reference sequence). CDR3 length equals 15 residues. Variable domain in full (rest from reference TRBV13 and TRBJ2-7): AAGVIQSPRHLIKEKRETATLKCYPIPRHDTVYWYQQGPGQDPQFLISFYEKMQSDKGSIPDRFSAQQFSDYHSELNMSSLELGDSALYFCASSLGQGEPYEQYFGPGTRLTVT.

The table lists this clonotype with many counts. The chain couples TRBV2 to TRBJ2-2; D not certain. Trimming took off 4 bases at V and 6 bases at J, with 3 bases between the two ends. Germline loops: CDR1 SNHLY, CDR2 FYNNEI. The CDR3 consists of 11 residues. The CDR3 region has the DNA TGTGCCAGCAGTGCCGCCGGGGAGCTGTTTTTT. Residues: CASSAAGELFF. Filled out from reference TRBV2 and TRBJ2-2, the complete variable domain reads EPEVTQTPSHQVTQMGQEVILRCVPISNHLYFYWYRQILGQKVEFLVSFYNNEISEKSEIFDDQFSVERPDGSNFTLKIRSTKLEDSAMYFCASSAAGELFFGEGSRLTVL.

This clonotype showed up many times. The V and J genes are TRBV5-6 and TRBJ2-4; D unclear. Per the germline V gene, CDR1 is SGHDT and CDR2 is YYEEEE. The germline V and J ends were trimmed by 0 bases and 4 bases, with 11 bases remaining between them. CDR3 length: 15 amino acids. CDR3: CASSLGPNLKNIQYF. As DNA, the CDR3 is TGTGCCAGCAGCTTGGGGCCGAACCTTAAAAACATTCAGTACTTC.

The V call is TRBV7-2, the J call TRBJ2-3; 10 bases are shared with TRBD2. CDR1 is SGHTA, CDR2 FQGNSA, per germline. This CDR3 region has 16 residues. V shed 4 bases and J 4 bases; nucleotides not matched to a gene: 8. The CDR3 sequence: CASSWNSGRSPDTQYF. CDR3 DNA sequence: TGTGCCAGCAGCTGGAATAGCGGGAGGTCCCCAGATACGCAGTATTTT.

This clonotype has at least ten counts. V gene TRBV4-3 combines with J gene TRBJ2-4, with D unresolved. With 0 bases removed from V and 7 bases from J, the gap between germline ends came to 10 bases. The CDR3 totals 14 residues. Germline CDR1 LGHNA, CDR2 YSLEER. CDR3 protein: CASSQEAGMNIQYF. CDR3 bases: TGCGCCAGCAGCCAAGAGGCCGGTATGAACATTCAGTACTTC.

At least ten counts were recorded for this clonotype. This chain joins TRBV12-3 or TRBV12-4 and TRBJ1-5; D remains ambiguous. V was pared by 6 bases and J by 5 bases, with 11 bases between. This CDR3 is 13 amino acids long. CDR3 DNA sequence: TGTGCCAGCAGGCCCGGGAGAGATCAGCCCCAGCATTTT. Protein: CASRPGRDQPQHF.

The V call is TRBV19, the J call TRBJ2-2, with TRBD1 as a possible D gene (5 bases). V gave up 6 bases and J gave up 5 bases, with 13 bases separating them. The CDR3 extends over 14 amino acids. In germline, CDR1 is LNHDA, CDR2 SQIVND (reference sequence). CDR3 in amino acids: CASRSGAWTGELFF. CDR3 bases: TGTGCCAGTAGATCTGGGGCTTGGACCGGGGAGCTGTTTTTT.

Regarding this clonotype: Being one base from a much bigger clone, this may be a read error. In DNA form, the CDR3 reads TGCAGTGCTAGAGGGTCGATTGAAGCTTTCTTT. The encoded protein is CSARGSIEAFF. The rearrangement uses TRBV20-1 and TRBJ1-1; D unclear. The germline CDR1 and CDR2 sequences are DFQATT and SNEGSKA (reference sequence). V gave up 1 base and J gave up 7 bases, with 7 bases separating them. This CDR3 has 11 residues.

Comment on this clonotype: Being one base from a much bigger clone, this may be a read error. V gene TRBV6-2 or TRBV6-3 combines with J gene TRBJ1-1, with TRBD1 as a possible D gene (6 bases). The CDR3 is 12 residues long. The germline V gene encodes CDR1 MNHEY and CDR2 SVGEGT. Here the CDR3 reads CASLRGNTDAFF. For the CDR3, the DNA is TGTGCCAGCCTAAGGGGGAACACTGACGCTTTCTTT.

This clonotype was seen ten or more times. The chain recombines TRBV28 with TRBJ1-5, with a tentative D call TRBD1 (5 bases). This CDR3 is built from 12 residues. The V gene's germline CDR1 is MDHEN and CDR2 SYDVKM. Trimming shortened V by 6 bases and J by 6 bases, and 9 bases separated the two germline ends. The CDR3 sequence: CASRVTGQPQHF. DNA of the CDR3: TGTGCCAGCAGAGTTACAGGTCAGCCCCAGCATTTT.

This clonotype has a handful of counts. The chain has TRBV20-1 and TRBJ1-2; D perhaps matches TRBD1 (5 bases). V lost 4 bases and J lost 4, with 19 bases in between. Germline assignment: CDR1 DFQATT and CDR2 SNEGSKA (reference sequence). The length of the CDR3 is 15 residues. In DNA form, the CDR3 reads TGCAGTGCTAAACCCCCGGGACGGACATCCTATGGCTACACCTTC. Translation: CSAKPPGRTSYGYTF.

This clonotype has a count of ten or more. The chain combines TRBV7-9 with TRBJ1-1; the D is unclear. The germline gives CDR1 SEHNR, CDR2 FQNEAQ (reference sequence). This CDR3 has 16 residues. With 2 bases removed from V and 8 bases from J, the gap between germline ends came to 21 bases. The CDR3 loop is CASSLPLSRRREEAFF. The DNA for the CDR3 is TGTGCCAGCAGCTTACCCCTTAGTAGGAGGAGGGAGGAAGCTTTCTTT.

Ten or more counts support this clonotype. The rearrangement joins TRBV6-2 or TRBV6-3 to TRBJ1-1; the D is unclear. The CDR3 contains 15 residues. The germline CDR1 and CDR2 sequences are MNHEY and SVGEGT. V lost 2 bases and J lost 1, with 11 bases in between. CDR3 nucleotide sequence: TGTGCCAGCAGTTACGTGGCAGCCTCGAACACTGAAGCTTTCTTT. Its translation is CASSYVAASNTEAFF.

This clonotype showed up many times. The rearrangement links TRBV28 to TRBJ1-2; the D gene is possibly TRBD1 (6 bases). V was pared by 7 bases and J by 2 bases, with 14 bases between. CDR1 and CDR2 (germline): MDHEN, SYDVKM. The CDR3 is 14 residues long. CDR3 bases: TGTGCCAGCACCTTAGGGGGGCGCAACTATGGCTACACCTTC. Protein product: CASTLGGRNYGYTF.

This clonotype has a count of ten or more. V and J are TRBV7-2 and TRBJ2-1, with 9 bases that match TRBD2. V shed 7 bases and J 8 bases; nucleotides not matched to a gene: 6. CDR1 and CDR2 from the germline V gene are SGHTA and FQGNSA. The CDR3 contains 13 residues. The CDR3 region has the DNA TGTGCCAGCACCATTAGCGGGAGACATGAGCAGTTCTTC. Translation gives CASTISGRHEQFF.

This clonotype occurred many times. V usage is TRBV7-9 and J usage is TRBJ1-5; D may be TRBD1 (5 bases). The CDR3 is made up of 15 amino acids. V gave up 4 bases and J gave up 0 bases, with 10 bases separating them. The germline V gene encodes CDR1 SEHNR and CDR2 FQNEAQ (reference sequence). CDR3 loop: CASSSGRYSNQPQHF. The CDR3 DNA follows: TGTGCCAGCAGCTCAGGGAGGTATAGCAATCAGCCCCAGCATTTT.

This clonotype was counted many times. V is TRBV12-3 or TRBV12-4 and J is TRBJ1-5, with D tentatively TRBD1 (5 bases). This CDR3 has 15 residues. The germline V and J ends were trimmed by 6 bases and 0 bases, with 12 bases remaining between them. The CDR3 DNA follows: TGTGCCAGCAGCCCTCCAGGGTTTAGCAATCAGCCCCAGCATTTT. It translates to CASSPPGFSNQPQHF.

This clonotype was picked up many times. Relative to the germline gene, one junction end is altered; a read error may explain this. The rearrangement joins TRBV12-5 to TRBJ1-2, with unresolved D. Germline CDR1 is LGHNT and CDR2 is FRNRAP. This CDR3 comprises 9 residues. The CDR3 loop is CASGFSNAF. The CDR3 DNA reads TGTGCTAGTGGTTTCAGTAACGCCTTC.

This clonotype was seen at least ten times. The chain links TRBV28 to TRBJ2-7, with 9 bases that match TRBD2. This CDR3 has 15 amino acids. Germline trimming cut 5 bases from V and 4 bases from J; bases unmatched to any gene: 9. The germline V gene has CDR1 MDHEN and CDR2 SYDVKM. As DNA, the CDR3 is TGTGCCAGCAGTACACCGGGTAGCGGGGGATACGAGCAGTACTTC. The encoded protein is CASSTPGSGGYEQYF.

This clonotype was detected ten times or more. V gene TRBV7-3 combines with J gene TRBJ2-2; TRBD1 is a possible D gene (5 bases). This CDR3 region has 16 residues. CDR1 SGHTA and CDR2 FQGTGA come from the germline V gene. The V end was cut by 4 bases, the J end by 0 bases, with 12 bases between. In DNA form, the CDR3 reads TGTGCCAGCAGCTCCGCCCAGGGTGCGAACACCGGGGAGCTGTTTTTT. The encoded protein is CASSSAQGANTGELFF.

In this sample, this clonotype turned up many times. The V and J genes are TRBV18 and TRBJ2-5, with 11 bases fitting TRBD2. CDR3 length: 17 residues. Germline lookup yields CDR1 KGHSH and CDR2 LQKENI. V shed 0 bases, J shed 2 bases, and the junction held 5 bases outside the gene matches. The CDR3 DNA reads as TGTGCCAGCTCACCACCGAAGGGACTAGCGGTTCAAGAGACCCAGTACTTC. Translation gives CASSPPKGLAVQETQYF.

This clonotype came up many times. V and J are TRBV20-1 and TRBJ2-3; weak D call: TRBD2 (5 bases). This CDR3 region has 14 residues. Germline V gene sequence: CDR1 DFQATT, CDR2 SNEGSKA (reference sequence). V dropped 8 bases and J dropped 5 bases, with 20 bases sitting between them. CDR3: CSFKGTRGLDTQYF. CDR3 DNA: TGCAGTTTTAAGGGAACCCGGGGATTAGATACGCAGTATTTT.

In its sample, this clonotype was seen many times. J is TRBJ1-1 and V is TRBV7-9; 8 nucleotides line up with TRBD1. The germline CDR1 and CDR2 sequences are SEHNR and FQNEAQ (reference sequence). This CDR3 comprises 15 residues. J was trimmed by 0 bases and V by 4 bases; bases with no gene match: 4. Here the CDR3 DNA reads TGTGCCAGCAGCTATCCGGGACAGGTGAACACTGAAGCTTTCTTT. It encodes CASSYPGQVNTEAFF. Looking up the rest from reference TRBV7-9 and TRBJ1-1 gives the full variable domain: DTGVSQNPRHKITKRGQNVTFRCDPISEHNRLYWYRQTLGQGPEFLTYFQNEAQLEKSRLLSDRFSAERPKGSFSTLEIQRTEQGDSAMYLCASSYPGQVNTEAFFGQGTRLTVV.

This clonotype was counted at least ten times. The chain employs TRBV20-1 and TRBJ1-1; perhaps TRBD1 as D (5 bases). The germline gives CDR1 DFQATT, CDR2 SNEGSKA (reference sequence). V shed 0 bases and J shed 2 bases, with 10 bases lying between them. CDR3 length equals 14 residues. CDR3 region: CSARDPTANTEAFF. CDR3 coding DNA: TGCAGTGCTAGAGATCCGACAGCCAACACTGAAGCTTTCTTT.

This chain joins TRBV4-1 and TRBJ1-5, with TRBD1 identical over 9 bases. Germline trimming cut 1 base from V and 5 bases from J; bases unmatched to any gene: 9. From germline, CDR1 is MGHRA and CDR2 YSYEKL. The CDR3 loop spans 17 amino acids. This CDR3 is CASSQALKQGADQPQHF. The CDR3 DNA reads TGCGCCAGCAGCCAAGCTCTTAAACAGGGGGCAGATCAGCCCCAGCATTTT.

Many counts were recorded for this clonotype. The V gene is TRBV10-3, the J gene TRBJ2-3; the match to TRBD2 covers 11 bases. With V trimmed by 0 bases and J by 2 bases, 4 bases remained unmatched. Germline CDR1 and CDR2: ENHRY and SYGVKD. The CDR3 is 17 amino acids. The CDR3 nucleotides are TGTGCCATCAGTGAGTCCCCACTAGCGGGAGTCACAGATACGCAGTATTTT. Translation gives CAISESPLAGVTDTQYF.